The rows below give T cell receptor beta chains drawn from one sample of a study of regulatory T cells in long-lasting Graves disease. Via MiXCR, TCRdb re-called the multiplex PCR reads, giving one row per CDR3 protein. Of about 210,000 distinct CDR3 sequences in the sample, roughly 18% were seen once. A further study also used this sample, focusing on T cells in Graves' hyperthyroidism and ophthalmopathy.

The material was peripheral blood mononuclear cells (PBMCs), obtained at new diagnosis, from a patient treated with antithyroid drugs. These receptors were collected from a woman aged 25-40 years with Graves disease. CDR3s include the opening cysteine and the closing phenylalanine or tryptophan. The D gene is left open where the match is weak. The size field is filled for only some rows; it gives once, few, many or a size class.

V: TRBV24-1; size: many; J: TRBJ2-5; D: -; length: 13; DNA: TGTGCCACCAGTGACCCCTCCGAAGAGACCCAGTACTTC; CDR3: CATSDPSEETQYF
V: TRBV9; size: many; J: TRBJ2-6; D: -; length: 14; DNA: TGTGCCAGCGGAGGGGTATCGGGGGCCAACGTCCTGACTTTC; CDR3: CASGGVSGANVLTF
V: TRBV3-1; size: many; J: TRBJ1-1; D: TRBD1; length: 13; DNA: TGTGCCAGCAGCGACAGGGGCAGGACTGAAGCTTTCTTT; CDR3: CASSDRGRTEAFF
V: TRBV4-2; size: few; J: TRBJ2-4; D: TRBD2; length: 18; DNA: TGTGCCAGCAGCCAATCCAAACTAGCGGGGGACGCCAAAAACATTCAGTACTTC; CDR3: CASSQSKLAGDAKNIQYF
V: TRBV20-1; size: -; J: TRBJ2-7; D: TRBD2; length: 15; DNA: TGCAGTGCGCCTAGACTAGCGGGATCTCCGTACGAGCAGTACTTC; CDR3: CSAPRLAGSPYEQYF
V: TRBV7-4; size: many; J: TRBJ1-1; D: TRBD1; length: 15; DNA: TGTGCCAGCAGCTTTTCCGGGACAGGGAACACTGAAGCTTTCTTT; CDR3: CASSFSGTGNTEAFF
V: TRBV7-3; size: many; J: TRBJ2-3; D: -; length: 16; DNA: TGTGCCAGCAGCTTAGGTCAGGGCTTTTACACAGATACGCAGTATTTT; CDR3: CASSLGQGFYTDTQYF
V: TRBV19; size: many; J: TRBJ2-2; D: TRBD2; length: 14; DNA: TGTGCCAGTAGGACGGGAGGGAGTACCGGGGAGCTGTTTTTT; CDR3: CASRTGGSTGELFF
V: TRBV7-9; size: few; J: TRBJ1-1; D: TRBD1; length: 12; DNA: TGTGCCAGCAGCTTCGAGACAGGGGAAGCTTTCTTT; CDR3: CASSFETGEAFF
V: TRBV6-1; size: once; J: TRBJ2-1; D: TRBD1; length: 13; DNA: TGTGCCAGCAAGGGGGCCTCACAGAATGAGCAGTTCTTC; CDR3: CASKGASQNEQFF
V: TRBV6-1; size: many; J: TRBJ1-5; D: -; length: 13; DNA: TGTGCCGGGGGTCCTTCGGGCAATCAGCCCCAGCATTTT; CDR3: CAGGPSGNQPQHF
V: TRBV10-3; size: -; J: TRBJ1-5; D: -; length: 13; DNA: TGTGCCATCAGTGATCCGGGACGTCAGCCCCAGCATTTT; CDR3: CAISDPGRQPQHF
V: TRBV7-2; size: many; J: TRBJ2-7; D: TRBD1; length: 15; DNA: TGTGCCAGCAGCTCTCAAGACAGGGGGGGCTACGAGCAGTACTTC; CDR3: CASSSQDRGGYEQYF
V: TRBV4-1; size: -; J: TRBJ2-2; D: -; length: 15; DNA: TGCGCCAGCAGCCCATTGGCTACGAACACCGGGGAGCTGTTTTTT; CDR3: CASSPLATNTGELFF